A single sample is the source of the 30 T cell receptor beta chains below, sequenced in a study of early T cells in non-severe SARS-CoV-2 infection. TCRdb itself ran the 5' RACE reads through MiXCR, one entry per CDR3 protein. The repertoire holds around 40,000 distinct CDR3 sequences, with around 6.5% as singletons. The sequencing input was whole blood. The source is an adult who was a healthcare worker with PCR-confirmed SARS-CoV-2 infection or an uninfected control (not recorded which).

This clonotype has ten or more counts. The chain carries TRBV9 and TRBJ2-1; D might be TRBD2 (6 bases). Per the germline V gene, CDR1 is SGDLS and CDR2 is YYNGEE. The CDR3 covers 13 residues. The germline V and J ends were trimmed by 7 bases and 6 bases, with 14 bases remaining between them. The CDR3 DNA is TGTGCCAGCGGTGGTCTGGGGGGCAATGAGCAGTTCTTC. Translation gives CASGGLGGNEQFF.

There are many counts of this clonotype. The genes are TRBV19 and TRBJ2-3, with a weak D call TRBD2 (5 bases). V lost 9 bases and J 3 bases, leaving 7 bases between the germline ends. The CDR3 loop spans 11 amino acids. The V gene's germline CDR1 is LNHDA and CDR2 SQIVND (reference sequence). The CDR3 DNA follows: TGTGCCAGCAGGACTACAGATACGCAGTATTTT. It translates to CASRTTDTQYF.

This clonotype was recorded many times. The chain links TRBV7-9 to TRBJ2-5, with a tentative D call TRBD1 (5 bases). Germline V gene data show CDR1 as SEHNR and CDR2 as FQNEAQ (reference sequence). The CDR3 loop spans 17 amino acids. Trimming stripped 5 bases from V and 3 bases from J, with 22 bases between. CDR3 nucleotide sequence: TGTGCCAGCAGCCTCCCGGTTTCAGCACAACAGGAAGAGACCCAGTACTTC. Its protein is CASSLPVSAQQEETQYF.

This clonotype was seen only a few times. The chain couples TRBV7-6 to TRBJ2-7, with 7 bases aligning to TRBD1. The V gene's germline CDR1 is SGHVS and CDR2 FNYEAQ. This CDR3 is built from 16 residues. After removal of 2 bases from V and 7 bases from J, the junction contained 14 bases not matched to a gene. The chain's CDR3 is CASSLYGVSAGGEQYF. In DNA form, the CDR3 reads TGTGCCAGCAGCTTATATGGCGTATCGGCAGGGGGTGAGCAGTACTTC.

This clonotype was counted ten times or more. The rearrangement links TRBV6-6 to TRBJ1-1; TRBD1 matches at 7 bases. Germline CDR1 reads MNHNY; CDR2 reads SVGAGI (reference sequence). Trimming at V came to 6 bases and at J to 1 base, leaving 11 bases not matched to a gene. CDR3 length equals 16 residues. The CDR3: CASRRKAGQANTEAFF. In DNA form, the CDR3 reads TGTGCCAGCAGAAGAAAGGCCGGACAGGCGAACACTGAAGCTTTCTTT.

This clonotype was observed many times. This chain connects TRBV20-1 to TRBJ2-5; D ambiguous. Germline CDR1 and CDR2: DFQATT and SNEGSKA (reference sequence). Trimming removed 5 bases from V and 0 bases from J, with 13 bases in between. This CDR3 has 14 amino acids. CDR3 in DNA: TGCAGTGCTCAGAGGCCGGGCGACCAAGAGACCCAGTACTTC. This sequence encodes CSAQRPGDQETQYF.

The genes are TRBV7-8 and TRBJ2-7; either TRBD1 or TRBD2 may supply D (5 bases each). Germline V lookup: CDR1 SGHVS, CDR2 FQNEAQ. The CDR3 totals 15 residues. V was shortened by 5 bases and J by 6 bases, with 20 bases between the two germline ends. This CDR3 is CASSLSEAGTREQYF. The CDR3 DNA reads as TGTGCCAGCAGCCTCTCCGAGGCCGGGACCCGCGAGCAGTACTTC.

This clonotype was recorded many times. The gene calls are TRBV4-1 and TRBJ2-5; the match to TRBD2 covers 9 bases. Trimming cost V 7 bases and J 3 bases; bases outside gene matches: 6. CDR3 size: 14 residues. Per the germline V gene, CDR1 is MGHRA and CDR2 is YSYEKL. The CDR3 DNA is TGCGCCAGCACAAAGACTAGCGGAAAAGAGACCCAGTACTTC. Its translation: CASTKTSGKETQYF.

The rearrangement joins TRBV20-1 to TRBJ2-5; D not certain. With 5 bases removed from V and 2 bases from J, the gap between germline ends came to 9 bases. The CDR3 totals 12 residues. Per the germline V gene, CDR1 is DFQATT and CDR2 is SNEGSKA (reference sequence). As DNA, the CDR3 is TGCAGTGCTCACTTCCAGCAAGAGACCCAGTACTTC. It encodes CSAHFQQETQYF.

At least ten counts were recorded for this clonotype. This chain connects TRBV6-5 to TRBJ1-5, with D unclear. The CDR3 sequence is 13 residues long. V shed 7 bases and J shed 0 bases, with 7 bases lying between them. Germline values: CDR1 MNHEY, CDR2 SVGAGI. CDR3 in amino acids: CASKRSSNQPQHF. CDR3 nucleotide sequence: TGTGCCAGCAAGAGGAGTAGCAATCAGCCCCAGCATTTT.

Many counts were recorded for this clonotype. This chain links TRBV11-2 with TRBJ1-1; TRBD1 aligns across 7 bases. The CDR3 is 14 residues long. Unmatched junction bases numbered 5, after V lost 3 bases and J lost 4 bases. The V gene's germline CDR1 is SGHAT and CDR2 FQNNGV. In DNA form, the CDR3 reads TGTGCCAGCAGCTTGTCCAGGGGGGGCACTGAAGCTTTCTTT. Its translation: CASSLSRGGTEAFF.

This clonotype was seen only a few times. The chain joins TRBV29-1 to TRBJ2-5; 13 bases are a match to TRBD2. CDR1 and CDR2 from the germline V gene are SQVTM and ANQGSEA. CDR3 length equals 15 residues. V shed 6 bases and J 4 bases; nucleotides not matched to a gene: 8. DNA of the CDR3: TGCAGCGTGTTACTAGCGGGAGGGCCGGGAGAGACCCAGTACTTC. Its protein product is CSVLLAGGPGETQYF.

This clonotype was seen many times. The chain is built from TRBV11-2 and TRBJ2-7, with D hard to call. Deletions cut 1 base from V and 2 bases from J, with 9 bases between. Germline CDR1 SGHAT, CDR2 FQNNGV. This CDR3 comprises 14 residues. The CDR3 coding sequence is TGTGCCAGCAGCTTAGCCCGAAAAGCCTACGAGCAGTACTTC. Its translation: CASSLARKAYEQYF.

V gene TRBV11-3 combines with J gene TRBJ1-5, with a weak D call TRBD1 (6 bases). The length of the CDR3 is 12 residues. The germline V gene encodes CDR1 SGHNT and CDR2 YENEEA. For the CDR3, the DNA is TGTCCGGCAGGGGACACCGATCAGCCCCAGCATTTT. This codes for CPAGDTDQPQHF.

The chain joins TRBV28 to TRBJ2-4; no firm D call. The V gene lost 5 bases and the J gene lost 2 bases, with 19 bases spanning the gap. CDR3 length: 17 residues. Germline CDR1 reads MDHEN; CDR2 reads SYDVKM. CDR3 region: CASSQSPLEGPKNIQYF. In DNA form, the CDR3 reads TGTGCCAGCAGTCAAAGCCCCCTCGAAGGCCCCAAAAACATTCAGTACTTC.

In its sample, this clonotype was seen many times. The genes are TRBV21-1 and TRBJ1-5. TRBV21-1 constitutes a pseudogene. The CDR3 sequence is 16 residues long. The CDR3 spells CASSKGYGVCNQPQHF. The DNA for the CDR3 is TGTGCCAGCAGCAAAGGATACGGGGTTTGTAATCAGCCCCAGCATTTT.

The chain uses TRBV4-2 and TRBJ2-1, with unresolved D. Per the germline V gene, CDR1 is LGHNA and CDR2 is YNFKEQ. Trimming removed 1 base at V and 8 bases at J, with 18 bases between. The CDR3 sequence is 16 residues long. The CDR3 region is CASSQGPSGSGDEQFF. In DNA, the CDR3 is TGTGCCAGCAGCCAAGGTCCCTCGGGCTCGGGCGATGAGCAGTTCTTC.

This clonotype has at least ten counts. The rearrangement joins TRBV10-3 to TRBJ1-2, with TRBD1 identical over 9 bases. CDR3 length: 12 amino acids. From germline, CDR1 is ENHRY and CDR2 SYGVKD. V shed 4 bases and J 6 bases; nucleotides not matched to a gene: 0. DNA for the CDR3: TGTGCCATCAGTGGGGACAGGGATGGCTACACCTTC. As protein: CAISGDRDGYTF.

The CDR3 here is CASSQDPTYNEQFF. In nucleotides, the CDR3 is TGTGCCAGCAGCCAAGATCCAACCTACAATGAGCAGTTCTTC. This chain uses TRBV14 with TRBJ2-1; D not resolved. The CDR3 has 14 residues. Germline V CDR1 and CDR2: SGHDN, FVKESK. Trimming cost V 0 bases and J 2 bases, with 5 bases left between them.

This clonotype was seen more than once but under ten times. The J gene is TRBJ2-3, the V gene TRBV3-1; D call uncertain. This CDR3 is built from 11 residues. Trimming cost V 1 base and J 5 bases, with 1 base left between them. In germline, CDR1 is LGHDT, CDR2 YNNKEL (reference sequence). The CDR3 loop is CASSQGDTQYF. CDR3 DNA sequence: TGTGCCAGCAGCCAAGGAGATACGCAGTATTTT.

At least ten counts were recorded for this clonotype. The chain recombines TRBV6-5 with TRBJ2-7; D gene unclear. Germline V gives CDR1 MNHEY, CDR2 SVGAGI. The CDR3 extends over 12 amino acids. Trimming cost V 10 bases and J 2 bases, with 12 bases left between them. CDR3 loop: CATKASTYEQYF. The CDR3 DNA reads as TGTGCCACGAAAGCTTCAACCTACGAGCAGTACTTC.

V is TRBV4-1 and J is TRBJ2-5; weak D call: TRBD2 (5 bases). Germline CDR1 MGHRA, CDR2 YSYEKL. The CDR3 runs 16 residues. V was clipped by 0 bases and J by 4 bases, with 15 bases between them. The CDR3 DNA reads as TGCGCCAGCAGCCAAGATCTTGAGGGCGGGCGAGAGACCCAGTACTTC. It codes for CASSQDLEGGRETQYF.

The chain has TRBV4-2 and TRBJ1-2, with D maybe TRBD1 (6 bases). The CDR3 length is 16 residues. The V end was cut by 1 base, the J end by 6 bases, with 18 bases between. Germline V gene data show CDR1 as LGHNA and CDR2 as YNFKEQ. CDR3 region: CASSQVTFGTKNGYTF. In DNA, the CDR3 is TGTGCCAGCAGCCAAGTAACGTTTGGGACAAAGAATGGCTACACCTTC.

The sample holds a few counts of this clonotype. This chain connects TRBV30 to TRBJ2-7; D remains unclear. The CDR3 loop spans 13 amino acids. Looked up from germline, CDR1 is GTSNPN and CDR2 is SVGIG (reference sequence). Deletions cut 2 bases from V and 0 bases from J, with 8 bases between. Written as DNA, the CDR3 is TGTGCCTGGAGTTTTGAGAACTCCTACGAGCAGTACTTC. Amino acids: CAWSFENSYEQYF.

This chain links TRBV13 with TRBJ2-2, with 11 bases fitting TRBD2. The V and J ends lost 3 bases and 3 bases, in that order; junction bases with no gene match: 9. CDR3 length: 18 amino acids. Germline values: CDR1 PRHDT, CDR2 FYEKMQ (reference sequence). CDR3 DNA sequence: TGTGCCAGCAGCTTTAAAAGGGCTAGCGGGAGGCACACCGGGGAGCTGTTTTTT. Its translation is CASSFKRASGRHTGELFF. The full variable domain, rest sourced from reference TRBV13 and TRBJ2-2, is AAGVIQSPRHLIKEKRETATLKCYPIPRHDTVYWYQQGPGQDPQFLISFYEKMQSDKGSIPDRFSAQQFSDYHSELNMSSLELGDSALYFCASSFKRASGRHTGELFFGEGSRLTVL.

This clonotype was seen ten or more times. The chain uses TRBV28 and TRBJ2-7, with no clear D. Germline values: CDR1 MDHEN, CDR2 SYDVKM. This CDR3 has 12 residues. Trimming removed 1 base at V and 8 bases at J, with 9 bases between. The DNA of the CDR3 is TGTGCCAGCAGTTTATTTTTGGCCAAGCAGTACTTC. Translating gives CASSLFLAKQYF.

This clonotype was seen repeatedly, ten times or more. The chain recombines TRBV6-5 with TRBJ1-2; 7 nucleotides line up with TRBD1. Per germline, CDR1 MNHEY and CDR2 SVGAGI. The CDR3 has 14 residues. Trimming took 5 bases from V and 6 from J; bases not matched to a gene: 9. In nucleotides, the CDR3 is TGTGCCAGCAGTGAGGGGGCGCCCCGAAATGGCTACACCTTC. Residues: CASSEGAPRNGYTF.

Many counts were recorded for this clonotype. The rearrangement links TRBV18 to TRBJ2-3; D may be TRBD1 or TRBD2 (6 bases each). This CDR3 has 16 amino acids. The V gene lost 2 bases and the J gene lost 0 bases, with 12 bases spanning the gap. CDR1 is KGHSH and CDR2 is LQKENI in the germline V gene. This CDR3 is CASSPGWGASTDTQYF. In DNA form, the CDR3 reads TGTGCCAGCTCACCAGGATGGGGGGCTAGCACAGATACGCAGTATTTT.

J is TRBJ1-5 and V is TRBV29-1; 7 nucleotides line up with TRBD1. Germline trimming cut 3 bases from V and 6 bases from J; bases unmatched to any gene: 11. Germline V lookup: CDR1 SQVTM, CDR2 ANQGSEA. The CDR3 loop spans 15 amino acids. The CDR3 region is CSVEKDRDFFQPQHF. CDR3 nucleotide sequence: TGCAGCGTTGAGAAAGACAGGGATTTCTTTCAGCCCCAGCATTTT.

In its sample, this clonotype was seen many times. Germline is not matched at one junction end, which may reflect a read error. The rearrangement uses TRBV4-1 and TRBJ2-5; TRBD2 might be the D (5 bases). The CDR3 totals 15 residues. Germline lookup yields CDR1 MGHRA and CDR2 YSYEKL. The CDR3 loop is CASSQAAGWREPQYF. The CDR3 bases are TGCGCCAGCAGCCAAGCGGCGGGTTGGAGAGAGCCCCAGTACTTC.